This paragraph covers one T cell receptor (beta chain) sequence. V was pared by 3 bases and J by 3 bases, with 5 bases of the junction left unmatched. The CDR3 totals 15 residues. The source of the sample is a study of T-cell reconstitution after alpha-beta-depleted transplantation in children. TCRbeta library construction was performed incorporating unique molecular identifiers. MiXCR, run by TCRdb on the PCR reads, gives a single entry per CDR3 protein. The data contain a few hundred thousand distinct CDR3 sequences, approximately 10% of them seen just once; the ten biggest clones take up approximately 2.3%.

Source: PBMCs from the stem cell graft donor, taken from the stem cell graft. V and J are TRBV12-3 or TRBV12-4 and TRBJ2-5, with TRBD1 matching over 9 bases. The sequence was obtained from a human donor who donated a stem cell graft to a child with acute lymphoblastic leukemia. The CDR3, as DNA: TGTGCCAGCAGTTTGTGGGACAGGGTGGAAGAGACCCAGTACTTC. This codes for CASSLWDRVEETQYF.